This TCR beta chain was obtained from a study of blood T cell repertoires in COVID-19. Across the study: Samples came from the United States, Italy and Spain, spanning acute and convalescent COVID-19.

Two negative PCRs, clearance, or symptom resolution were required of recovered Cohort 3 donors. J gave up 2 bases and V 9 bases, and 5 bases lay outside the gene matches. Germline V CDR1 and CDR2: LNHDA, SQIVND (reference sequence). The CDR3 totals 13 residues. Assay used: immunoSEQ multiplex PCR; TCRdb lists only in-frame clones, some missing. The top ten hold roughly a tenth of the sample, which has hundreds of thousands of clones, approximately 89% seen once. The sample comprised PBMCs or T cells enriched from blood (not recorded which). This chain connects TRBV19 to TRBJ2-3, with 7 bases aligning to TRBD1. The clonotype comes from a middle-aged woman who had recovered from COVID-19. The DNA for the CDR3 is TGTGCCAGCAGGGACAGATTCACAGATACGCAGTATTTT. It yields the protein CASRDRFTDTQYF.